This TCR beta chain was captured in a study of CD8+CD57+ T cells in acquired aplastic anemia. About the research overall: Yields of DNA that came from sorted CD4+ and CD8+ cells averaged around 3 ug. Findings and caveats of the study: Patients versus controls showed no significant CD8+ Simpson's diversity difference.

Concerning this clonotype: Its antigen is unidentified.

Sequencing was done on patients that had shown CD8+CD57+ cell expansion by flow cytometry. V was clipped by 2 bases and J by 7 bases; unmatched bases: 8. The CDR3 spans 15 residues. Per the germline V gene, CDR1 is SNHLY and CDR2 is FYNNEI. Using genomic DNA as the template, TCR beta VDJ and CDR3 profiling was carried out. TCRdb processed the reads anew with MiXCR; each CDR3 protein has one entry. This table has 250,000 to 300,000 distinct CDR3 sequences, approximately 58% appearing once. The sample was sorted CD4+, CD8+, or CD8+CD57+ T cells (not recorded which) from PBMCs. The rearrangement uses TRBV2 and TRBJ2-1; 7 bases fit TRBD1. The clonotype was recovered from a human donor with aplastic anemia. The CDR3 protein is CASSETGVGINEQFF. CDR3 nucleotides: TGTGCCAGCAGTGAAACAGGGGTCGGGATTAATGAGCAGTTCTTC.